This entry lists 8 T cell receptor beta chains sequenced from one sample in a study of control samples from healthy donors and cancer patients. Clones were read by immunoSEQ multiplex PCR, and TCRdb kept only the in-frame ones, dropping some. The data contain tens of thousands of clones, roughly nine tenths of them seen just once; the ten biggest clones take up approximately 15%. The sequencing sample was made of blood. The receptor source for this set is an older woman in good health.

The rearrangement joins TRBV9 to TRBJ2-5; possible D gene TRBD2, 6 bases. This CDR3 has 16 residues. Trimming stripped 0 bases from V and 5 bases from J, with 17 bases between. Germline V gives CDR1 SGDLS, CDR2 YYNGEE. The CDR3 sequence: CASSVASAGAGETQYF. CDR3 coding DNA: TGTGCCAGCAGCGTAGCTTCGGCTGGGGCGGGGGAGACCCAGTACTTC.

The chain couples TRBV6-1 to TRBJ2-4; TRBD1 aligns across 7 bases. CDR1 is MNHNS, CDR2 SASEGT, per germline. The CDR3 has 16 residues. The J segment lost 8 bases and the V segment lost 1 base, leaving 11 bases of the junction unmatched. The CDR3 loop reads CASSEGGTALRDIQYF. CDR3 DNA sequence: TGTGCCAGCAGTGAAGGGGGGACAGCGCTTAGGGACATTCAGTACTTC.

This clone was found once. The chain employs TRBV6-6 and TRBJ2-3; 10 bases line up with TRBD2. After removal of 7 bases from V and 2 bases from J, the junction contained 3 bases not matched to a gene. From germline, CDR1 is MNHNY and CDR2 SVGAGI (reference sequence). CDR3 length: 14 residues. CDR3 amino acids: CASKLAGITDTQYF. As DNA, the CDR3 is TGTGCCAGCAAACTAGCGGGAATCACAGATACGCAGTATTTT.

This chain uses TRBV2 with TRBJ1-6; D possibly corresponds to TRBD1 (5 bases). Trimming cost V 6 bases and J 0 bases, with 9 bases left between them. Germline lookup yields CDR1 SNHLY and CDR2 FYNNEI. This CDR3 has 15 amino acids. CDR3 sequence (DNA): TGTGCCAGCAGCCGACAGAGCTCCTATAATTCACCCCTCCACTTT. Residues: CASSRQSSYNSPLHF.

In this sample, this clone is medium-sized. The J gene is TRBJ1-1, the V gene TRBV27, with a weak D call TRBD1 (6 bases). The V end lost 8 bases, the J end lost 1 base, and 14 bases lay between the germline ends. From germline, CDR1 is MNHEY and CDR2 SMNVEV (reference sequence). This CDR3 has 14 amino acids. The CDR3 nucleotides are TGTGCCAGCGGATACTCGGACAGGAACACTGAAGCTTTCTTT. Protein sequence: CASGYSDRNTEAFF.

The J gene is TRBJ1-4, the V gene TRBV4-1; 7 nucleotides line up with TRBD1. The CDR3 is made up of 16 amino acids. The germline V gene has CDR1 MGHRA and CDR2 YSYEKL. V gave up 3 bases and J gave up 2 bases; unmatched junction bases: 6. CDR3 sequence reads: CASSHDGTDTNEKLFF. The CDR3 DNA follows: TGCGCCAGCAGCCACGATGGGACAGACACTAATGAAAAACTGTTTTTT.

Only one count was recorded for this clone. The rearrangement joins TRBV12-3 or TRBV12-4 to TRBJ1-3; the D gene is possibly TRBD1 (6 bases). This CDR3 region has 13 residues. With 6 bases removed from V and 4 bases from J, the gap between germline ends came to 10 bases. For the CDR3, the DNA is TGTGCCAGCAGCTCGGACAGAGGAAACACCATATATTTT. This sequence encodes CASSSDRGNTIYF.

In its sample, this clone was seen once. This chain uses TRBV6-2 or TRBV6-3 with TRBJ1-2; possible D gene TRBD1, 5 bases. The V gene lost 5 bases and the J gene lost 4 bases, with 17 bases spanning the gap. This CDR3 contains 15 residues. The germline V gene encodes CDR1 MNHEY and CDR2 SVGEGT. The CDR3 DNA sequence: TGTGCCAGCAGTGAGCTCGCCGGGACGGCCTATGGCTACACCTTC. Protein sequence: CASSELAGTAYGYTF.